Listed here are 7 T cell receptor beta chains from one sample, sequenced in a study of shared clonotypes between healthy human individuals. The repertoire was sequenced with immunoSEQ multiplex PCR; TCRdb's copy has only in-frame clones and lacks some. The sample yields about 2.4 million clones, more than 85% seen once. Source material: naive CD4+ T cells from PBMCs. Subset described: CD45RA+ positively selected. The receptors were gathered from a man aged 18 to 29 in good health. Some clones in this sample may be carry-over from other donors' samples.

The chain has TRBV10-3 and TRBJ2-1; 7 positions match TRBD2. The CDR3 runs 16 residues. Looked up from germline, CDR1 is ENHRY and CDR2 is SYGVKD. V shed 0 bases and J 6 bases; nucleotides not matched to a gene: 8. The CDR3 nucleotides are TGTGCCATCAGTGAGTCTGGCGGGAGATCGGCCAATGAGCAGTTCTTC. Amino acid sequence: CAISESGGRSANEQFF.

The genes are TRBV9 and TRBJ2-7; no clear D. The CDR3 is 13 residues long. Trimming removed 0 bases at V and 2 bases at J, with 6 bases between. Germline V gene data show CDR1 as SGDLS and CDR2 as YYNGEE. The CDR3 DNA sequence: TGTGCCAGCAGCGTAGGGCCGGCCTACGAGCAGTACTTC. Residues: CASSVGPAYEQYF.

V is TRBV1 and J is TRBJ1-5; the D call of TRBD1 is as the table states it, not checked on the DNA. TRBV1 is a pseudogene locus. This CDR3 comprises 17 residues. The CDR3 region is CTSSQPRQGIPNQPQHF. The CDR3 nucleotides read TGCACCAGCAGCCAACCCCGACAGGGGATCCCCAATCAGCCCCAGCATTTT.

The chain has TRBV11-1 and TRBJ2-5; no reliable D call. There are 12 residues in the CDR3. V was trimmed by 5 bases and J by 2 bases, leaving 6 bases between them. Germline CDR1 reads SGHAT; CDR2 reads FQDESV (reference sequence). The CDR3 loop is CASSPIQETQYF. CDR3 in DNA: TGTGCCAGCAGCCCAATACAAGAGACCCAGTACTTC.

The gene calls are TRBV4-1 and TRBJ1-4; possibly TRBD1 for D (5 bases). The V gene's germline CDR1 is MGHRA and CDR2 YSYEKL. Trimming removed 8 bases at V and 8 bases at J, with 15 bases between. The length of the CDR3 is 13 residues. The CDR3 here is CASARGDLEKLFF. In DNA form, the CDR3 reads TGCGCCAGCGCTAGGGGAGATCTCGAAAAACTGTTTTTT.

The V call is TRBV2, the J call TRBJ1-5; 9 nucleotides match TRBD1. V trimming: 5 bases; J trimming: 4 bases; junction bases outside the gene matches: 9. Germline V gene data show CDR1 as SNHLY and CDR2 as FYNNEI. The CDR3 is 16 residues long. CDR3 sequence reads: CASSQGTGGLNQPQHF. In DNA form, the CDR3 reads TGTGCCAGCAGTCAGGGTACAGGGGGCTTAAATCAGCCCCAGCATTTT. The whole variable domain, filled in from reference TRBV2 and TRBJ1-5, reads EPEVTQTPSHQVTQMGQEVILRCVPISNHLYFYWYRQILGQKVEFLVSFYNNEISEKSEIFDDQFSVERPDGSNFTLKIRSTKLEDSAMYFCASSQGTGGLNQPQHFGDGTRLSIL.

CDR3: CASSQTSGRYNEQFF. The CDR3 DNA reads TGCGCCAGCAGCCAGACTAGCGGGCGCTACAATGAGCAGTTCTTC. The chain joins TRBV5-1 to TRBJ2-1; 10 positions match TRBD2. The germline V gene encodes CDR1 SGHRS and CDR2 YFSETQ. The CDR3 consists of 15 residues. Trimming at V came to 4 bases and at J to 3 bases, leaving 4 bases not matched to a gene.